The T cell receptor beta chain under discussion was sequenced for a study of T cells after somatic rescue of genetic block. The V gene lost 4 bases and the J gene lost 8 bases, with 14 bases spanning the gap. The CDR3 contains 14 residues. CDR1 and CDR2 from the germline V gene are LNHDA and SQIVND (reference sequence). The data were produced by immunoSEQ multiplex PCR, yet TCRdb's version contains in-frame clones alone and is incomplete. The table includes 70,000 to 95,000 clones, 75% to 90% detected once. The chain uses TRBV19 and TRBJ1-4; D is possibly TRBD1 (6 bases). Sequenced material: peripheral blood mononuclear cells (PBMCs). The sequence derives from a woman younger than 30. The CDR3 region has the DNA TGTGCCAGTAGTAGGGGACAAATGGGGGAAAAACTGTTTTTT. Translated, it gives CASSRGQMGEKLFF.